A single TCR beta chain is shown here with its context. TCRdb called the RACE reads again in MiXCR, with one record for every CDR3 protein. This sample has about 90,000 distinct CDR3 sequences, with around 9.9% found just once. These data come from a study of human T cells and chemical hapten exposure. Time point: patch test 3, about 24 weeks after DPC sensitization. Treatment given: therapeutic diphenylcyclopropenone sensitization with weekly scalp DPC. The V gene end was trimmed by 8 bases and the J gene end by 4 bases; junction bases not matched to a gene: 7. CDR1 is MDHEN, CDR2 SYDVKM, per germline. The CDR3 is made up of 13 amino acids.

This TCR was sampled from a woman in her thirties with alopecia areata. Some clones in this sample may be carry-over from other donors' samples. Sequenced here: whole blood, sampled in connection with sensitization to the hapten diphenylcyclopropenone (DPC). The chain has TRBV28 and TRBJ1-1, with 7 positions matching TRBD1. CDR3 in amino acids: CASAYRGLTEAFF. In DNA, the CDR3 is TGTGCCAGCGCGTACAGGGGTCTCACTGAAGCTTTCTTT.